The text below deals with one TCR beta chain. The antigen is not known. V dropped 4 bases and J dropped 4; count of bases not matched to a gene: 9. The germline V gene has CDR1 MNHEY and CDR2 SVGAGI. The CDR3 runs 16 residues. The data originate from a study of cytomegalovirus exposure and HLA in healthy donors. Findings of the study overall: In a later analysis, TCR beta V- and J-gene trimming showed a link to a missense DCLRE1C variant.

The PCR used 60 Vbeta and 13 Jbeta primers. Using immunoSEQ multiplex PCR, the repertoire was profiled, and TCRdb retains in-frame clones only, with some absent. In the table there are 70,000 to 85,000 clones, 74% of which are singletons. The sample taken for sequencing was PBMCs. The chain employs TRBV6-5 and TRBJ1-2; 10 positions agree with TRBD1. The source of this sequence is a man between 40 and 49 years old in good health and CMV-seropositive. CDR3 loop: CASSSGTGVWGYGYTF. CDR3 coding DNA: TGTGCCAGCAGTTCCGGGACAGGGGTCTGGGGCTATGGCTACACCTTC.